Listed below are T cell receptor beta chains from one sample, sequenced in a study of T-cell reconstitution after alpha-beta-depleted transplantation in children. One entry per CDR3 protein results from TCRdb running MiXCR on the PCR reads. The table includes 45,000 to 55,000 distinct CDR3 sequences, around 8.8% detected once. Specimen: PBMCs, mostly from graft donor cells, collected 60 days after TCRalphabeta/CD19-depleted stem cell transplant. The receptors shown here come from a male patient between 2 and 10 years old who had a stem cell transplant for chronic granulomatous disease, so the T cells may come from the graft donor. The conserved cysteine and the conserved F or W are not part of the CDR3 here. A D gene is named only where the DNA matches it firmly.

j_gene	d_gene	v_gene	CDR3aa
TRBJ2-3	TRBD2	TRBV6-2/TRBV6-3	ASSRTPAIAGGKTDTQY
TRBJ2-7	-	TRBV9	ASSSDPFSYEQY
TRBJ1-5	-	TRBV20-1	SARVEAVSNQPQH
TRBJ2-7	TRBD2	TRBV6-6	ASSGTSGRAKGQY
TRBJ2-5	-	TRBV20-1	SAPAVGSQETQY
TRBJ2-3	TRBD2	TRBV9	ASSPGTSVSTDTQY
TRBJ2-1	TRBD2	TRBV11-3	ASSTTSASSYNEQF
TRBJ2-7	-	TRBV20-1	SARGGSGYGYEQY
TRBJ2-7	TRBD2	TRBV20-1	SARDLAGLSYEQY
TRBJ2-7	TRBD1	TRBV6-1	ASSGDSKFYEQY
TRBJ2-1	-	TRBV6-5	ASSVLDRPAQF
TRBJ1-2	-	TRBV20-1	SAEGQSGYGYT
TRBJ2-7	TRBD1	TRBV7-9	ASSLADRGIYEQY
TRBJ2-5	-	TRBV12-3/TRBV12-4	ASSFTGETQY
TRBJ2-1	-	TRBV20-1	SATGHGGHNEQF
TRBJ2-7	TRBD2	TRBV30	AWLPTLGLAGGYEQY
TRBJ1-1	-	TRBV29-1	SGVGVTEAF
TRBJ2-2	-	TRBV2	ASSEATLAGELF
TRBJ2-4	-	TRBV20-1	SAASYREDKNIQY
TRBJ2-7	-	TRBV29-1	SAYGAAYEQY
TRBJ2-1	TRBD2	TRBV29-1	SVLAGPNNEQF
TRBJ2-5	-	TRBV14	ASSQALIAAQY